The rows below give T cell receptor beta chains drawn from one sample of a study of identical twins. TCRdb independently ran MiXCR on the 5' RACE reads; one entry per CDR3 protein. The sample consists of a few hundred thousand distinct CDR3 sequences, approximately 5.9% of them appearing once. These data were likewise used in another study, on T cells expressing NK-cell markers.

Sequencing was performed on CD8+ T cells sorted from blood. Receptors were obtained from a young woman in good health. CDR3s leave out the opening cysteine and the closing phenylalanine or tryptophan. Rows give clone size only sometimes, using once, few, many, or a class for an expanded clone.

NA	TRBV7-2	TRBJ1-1	ASRRQGLAAF
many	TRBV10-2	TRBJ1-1	ASSESGRYTEAF
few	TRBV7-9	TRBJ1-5	ASGNRDRGLSQPQH
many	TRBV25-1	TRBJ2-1	ASRAGGTNNEQF
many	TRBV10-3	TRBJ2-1	AIRGDNEQF
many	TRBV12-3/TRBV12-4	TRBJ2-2	ASSSGGIGELF
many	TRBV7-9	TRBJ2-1	ASSSSLTTYNEQF
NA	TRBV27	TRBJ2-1	ASSPRGVRRGNEQF
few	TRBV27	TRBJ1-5	ASSLSKTGANQPQH
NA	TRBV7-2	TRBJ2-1	ATNQGVNEQF